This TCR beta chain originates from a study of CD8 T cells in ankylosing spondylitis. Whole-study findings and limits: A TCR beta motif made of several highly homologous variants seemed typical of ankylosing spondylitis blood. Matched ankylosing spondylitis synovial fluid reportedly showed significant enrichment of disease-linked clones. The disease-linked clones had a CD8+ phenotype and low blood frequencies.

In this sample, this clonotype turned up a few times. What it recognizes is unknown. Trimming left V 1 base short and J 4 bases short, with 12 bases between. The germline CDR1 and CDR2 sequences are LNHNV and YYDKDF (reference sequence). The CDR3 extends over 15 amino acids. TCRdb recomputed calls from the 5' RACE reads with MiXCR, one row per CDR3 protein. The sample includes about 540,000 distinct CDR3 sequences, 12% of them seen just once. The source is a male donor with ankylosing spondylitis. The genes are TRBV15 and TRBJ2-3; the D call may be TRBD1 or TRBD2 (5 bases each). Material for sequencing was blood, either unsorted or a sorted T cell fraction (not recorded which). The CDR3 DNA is TGTGCCACCAGCAGAGTTGGGGGACGATCAGATACGCAGTATTTT. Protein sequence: CATSRVGGRSDTQYF.